Listed below are T cell receptor beta chains from one sample, sequenced in a study of blood T cell repertoires in COVID-19. TCRdb keeps only in-frame clones here, not all; method: immunoSEQ multiplex PCR. Among hundreds of thousands of clones, 83% were seen once, and the ten largest hold roughly 2.6%. The sequencing input was peripheral blood. Receptor source: a woman aged 40 to 49 with active or convalescent COVID-19. The CDR3 runs from the conserved cysteine through the conserved F or W. The D gene is left open where the match is weak. Part of the rows lack a size; the others show once, few, many or a class for expanded clones.

TGTGCCAGCAGCAAACCTTTACAGGGGGCGGGCTATGGCTACACCTTC,CASSKPLQGAGYGYTF,TRBJ1-2,.,.,TRBV21-1
TGTGCCAGCAGCTTGGACAGACGCACAGATACGCAGTATTTT,CASSLDRRTDTQYF,TRBJ2-3,.,.,TRBV5-6
TGCAGTGCCAGCAGGGAAACTGAAGCTTTCTTT,CSASRETEAFF,TRBJ1-1,.,.,TRBV20-1
TGCGCCAGCTTAACTGGAGTTCAGGGTGGAACTGAAGCTTTCTTT,CASLTGVQGGTEAFF,TRBJ1-1,.,.,TRBV5-1
TGTGCCAGCAGCTCGGGGGGGGGCCTCATCTATAATTCACCCCTCCACTTT,CASSSGGGLIYNSPLHF,TRBJ1-6,.,.,TRBV5-4
TGTGCCTGGGCCAGGACAGGGGGCGGCTACGAGCAGTACTTC,CAWARTGGGYEQYF,TRBJ2-7,TRBD1,.,TRBV30
TGTGCCAGCAGCTTTAGACGTGCAGGGGAGGAGACCCAGTACTTC,CASSFRRAGEETQYF,TRBJ2-5,.,.,TRBV7-2
TGCGCCAGCACAGAGGGACAGGGGGCTGATTCACCCCTCCACTTT,CASTEGQGADSPLHF,TRBJ1-6,TRBD1,.,TRBV10-1
TGCGCCAGCAGCCAAGTCGTGACAGGGGCGCACTATGGCTACACCTTC,CASSQVVTGAHYGYTF,TRBJ1-2,TRBD1,.,TRBV4-1
TGTGCCAGCAGGGCCCTTACGGGGTCCTATGGCTACACCTTC,CASRALTGSYGYTF,TRBJ1-2,.,.,TRBV6-5
TGTGCCAGCAGTGAATTTTTAGGGGGCGATGAAAAACTGTTTTTT,CASSEFLGGDEKLFF,TRBJ1-4,TRBD1,.,TRBV25-1
TGTGCCACCAGTGAAGACAGGGTTCGAACCGGGGAGCTGTTTTTT,CATSEDRVRTGELFF,TRBJ2-2,TRBD1,once,TRBV24-1
TGTGCCAGCAGTTTAAGACAGGGGAGGGGCGGGGAGCTGTTTTTT,CASSLRQGRGGELFF,TRBJ2-2,.,.,TRBV27
TGTGCCAGCAGCCCGGGACAGGGGCGAGGCTATGGCTACACCTTC,CASSPGQGRGYGYTF,TRBJ1-2,TRBD1,.,TRBV7-2
TGTGCCAGCAGAACGACAGCGAATATGGACACTGAAGCTTTCTTT,CASRTTANMDTEAFF,TRBJ1-1,.,.,TRBV6-5
TGTGCCAGCAGCTTAGCGGGGAGCGGGCTCTACGAGCAGTACTTC,CASSLAGSGLYEQYF,TRBJ2-7,.,many,TRBV7-6
TGTGCCAGTAGTTACACAGCAAACACTGAAGCTTTCTTT,CASSYTANTEAFF,TRBJ1-1,.,.,TRBV19
TGTGCCAGCAGTCCCAGGGGGGAGCTGTTTTTT,CASSPRGELFF,TRBJ2-2,.,.,TRBV12-3/TRBV12-4
TGTGCCAGCAAGGGGCAGCCGGGAGGTACTAATGAAAAACTGTTTTTT,CASKGQPGGTNEKLFF,TRBJ1-4,.,.,TRBV19
TGTGCCAGCAGCTCCGCGATGACTAGTAGAGGGTTAGAGACCCAGTACTTC,CASSSAMTSRGLETQYF,TRBJ2-5,.,.,TRBV7-9
TGTGCCAGCAGCGAGTGGACAGCGACGGGTGGAAACACCATATATTTT,CASSEWTATGGNTIYF,TRBJ1-3,.,.,TRBV2
TGTGCCAGCAGCAGAGACAGTGGAAATGAAAAACTGTTTTTT,CASSRDSGNEKLFF,TRBJ1-4,.,.,TRBV7-2
TGTGCCAGCAGCTCCGACAGGGCCTTCTTTAGTCAGCCCCAGCATTTT,CASSSDRAFFSQPQHF,TRBJ1-5,TRBD1,.,TRBV6-6
TGTGCCAGCGCCATTAGCCGGGACAGCTATGGCTACACCTTC,CASAISRDSYGYTF,TRBJ1-2,TRBD1,.,TRBV6-5
TGTGCCAGTCAGGAACGGACAGGGGGCACCGACGAGCAGTACTTC,CASQERTGGTDEQYF,TRBJ2-7,TRBD1,.,TRBV11-2
TGTGCTAGTGGTTCATACTTGCTAGCCTACGAGCAGTACTTC,CASGSYLLAYEQYF,TRBJ2-7,.,.,TRBV12-5
TGTGCCACAAAGGACAGGGTGAACACTGAAGCTTTCTTT,CATKDRVNTEAFF,TRBJ1-1,TRBD1,once,TRBV12-3/TRBV12-4
TGTGCCAGCAGCTTGACCGGGACAACTAATGAAAAACTGTTTTTT,CASSLTGTTNEKLFF,TRBJ1-4,.,.,TRBV11-2
TGTGCCAGCAGCCGCAACCTGCAGGGCTCCTACAATGAGCAGTTCTTC,CASSRNLQGSYNEQFF,TRBJ2-1,.,.,TRBV7-2
TGTGCCACCAGCATTCTCGGGACTATCCTCTCTACAGATACGCAGTATTTT,CATSILGTILSTDTQYF,TRBJ2-3,TRBD2,.,TRBV15
TGTGCCAGCAGCCGGACAGGGCCTGGAAACACCATATATTTT,CASSRTGPGNTIYF,TRBJ1-3,TRBD1,.,TRBV7-9
TGTGCCAGCAGCTGGCGACTAGCCCAAGAGACCCAGTACTTC,CASSWRLAQETQYF,TRBJ2-5,TRBD2,once,TRBV7-2
TGTGCCAGCAGTTTTATCGGGAAGAGGTATGGCTACACCTTC,CASSFIGKRYGYTF,TRBJ1-2,.,few,TRBV27
TGTGCCAGCAGCTTCGGGACTAGCGGCTACAATGAGCAGTTCTTC,CASSFGTSGYNEQFF,TRBJ2-1,TRBD2,few,TRBV5-8
TGTGCCAGTAGTGCCCGACAGGGTACAGCTTTCTTT,CASSARQGTAFF,TRBJ1-1,TRBD1,.,TRBV19
TGTGCCAGTAGTTCCCGGTTATCACGTCCCGCGAACACCGGGGAGCTGTTTTTT,CASSSRLSRPANTGELFF,TRBJ2-2,.,.,TRBV19
TGTGCCAGCAGTGAAGGACCGGGGGGGAGCTATGGCTACACCTTC,CASSEGPGGSYGYTF,TRBJ1-2,.,.,TRBV6-1
TGCGCCAGCAGCTTAAGACAGGGGGCTTGGGCTGAAGCTTTCTTT,CASSLRQGAWAEAFF,TRBJ1-1,TRBD1,.,TRBV5-1
TGTGCCAGCAGCTTGTTACAGGGGGCTGCTAATGAAAAACTGTTTTTT,CASSLLQGAANEKLFF,TRBJ1-4,TRBD1,once,TRBV5-6
TGTGCCAGCAGCCAAGAACTGGATTCACCCCTCCACTTT,CASSQELDSPLHF,TRBJ1-6,.,once,TRBV4-2
TGTGCCAGCGGGAGGGGCGGTGTGAACACTGAAGCTTTCTTT,CASGRGGVNTEAFF,TRBJ1-1,.,.,TRBV7-9
TGTGCCGCCGGGACGCGGGGGGAAAAACTGTTTTTT,CAAGTRGEKLFF,TRBJ1-4,.,.,TRBV19
TGTGCCAGCCTCAGGGGGCGAGAGAACACTGAAGCTTTCTTT,CASLRGRENTEAFF,TRBJ1-1,TRBD1,.,TRBV2
TGTGCCAGCAGCCAAGGAGGGGGACAGGGGAATTCACCCCTCCACTTT,CASSQGGGQGNSPLHF,TRBJ1-6,TRBD1,.,TRBV3-1/TRBV3-2
TGCAGTGCCACCCGCCGGGGCTACACCTTC,CSATRRGYTF,TRBJ1-2,.,.,TRBV20-1
TGTGCCAGCAGCCAAGCACAGGGGGACACTGAAGCTTTCTTT,CASSQAQGDTEAFF,TRBJ1-1,TRBD1,.,TRBV4-2
TGCGCCAGCAGCCCCGACAGGGTCGGGTCACCCCTCCACTTT,CASSPDRVGSPLHF,TRBJ1-6,TRBD1,.,TRBV5-1
TGTGCCAGCAGCCAAGACACGACAGCTGGCGAGCAGTACTTC,CASSQDTTAGEQYF,TRBJ2-7,.,.,TRBV3-1/TRBV3-2
TGTGCCAGCAGTGACTTAGCGGGGGGGCGAGACGATACGCAGTATTTT,CASSDLAGGRDDTQYF,TRBJ2-3,TRBD2,.,TRBV6-4
TGTGCCAGCCTGACAGGGGACACTGAAGCTTTCTTT,CASLTGDTEAFF,TRBJ1-1,TRBD1,.,TRBV28
TGTGCCAGCAGCGCCGGGGGTCCTAACTATGGCTACACCTTC,CASSAGGPNYGYTF,TRBJ1-2,.,.,TRBV9
TGTGCCAGCAGTGACCAGAATGTCATCAATCAGCCCCAGCATTTT,CASSDQNVINQPQHF,TRBJ1-5,.,once,TRBV2
TGTGCCAGCAGCAAAGACCCGGGGGAGGACACTGAAGCTTTCTTT,CASSKDPGEDTEAFF,TRBJ1-1,.,.,TRBV21-1
TGTGCCAGCAGTTTCTCACGGACAGCTTTACACACTGAAGCTTTCTTT,CASSFSRTALHTEAFF,TRBJ1-1,.,.,TRBV28
TGTGCCAGCAGCTCCGACAGGGGGCCGTTCTTC,CASSSDRGPFF,TRBJ2-1,TRBD1,.,TRBV7-3
TGCGCCAGCAGCTTGCGGGGGGTAGACGGAGAGACCCAGTACTTC,CASSLRGVDGETQYF,TRBJ2-5,TRBD2,.,TRBV5-1
TGTGCCAGCAGCCTACAACCTCAGGGGTTTGCCCTCTATGGCTACACCTTC,CASSLQPQGFALYGYTF,TRBJ1-2,.,once,TRBV5-5
TGTGCCAGCAGCCAATACGCTGGGGACAGGGATTACAATGAGCAGTTCTTC,CASSQYAGDRDYNEQFF,TRBJ2-1,TRBD1,.,TRBV3-1/TRBV3-2
TGTGCCAGCAGCTGGGGACAGACCTACACTGAAGCTTTCTTT,CASSWGQTYTEAFF,TRBJ1-1,TRBD1,.,TRBV7-9